The rows below give T cell receptor beta chains drawn from one sample of a study of shared clonotypes between healthy human individuals. Clones were sequenced by immunoSEQ multiplex PCR, and TCRdb holds only the in-frame ones, with some missing. The sample holds about 1.5 million clones, roughly 96% seen once. Sequencing was performed on naive CD4+ T cells sorted from blood. The origin of the receptors is a man aged 30-40 years in good health. Each CDR3 is given with its conserved first and last residue. A D gene is named only where the DNA matches it firmly.

v_call: TRBV30
j_call: TRBJ2-7
d_call: .
cdr3_aa: CAWSVVSRYEQYF
cdr3_nt: TGTGCCTGGAGTGTGGTCTCACGTTACGAGCAGTACTTC

v_call: TRBV5-4
j_call: TRBJ2-5
d_call: .
cdr3_aa: CASSSRQGSETQYF
cdr3_nt: TGTGCCAGCAGCTCCCGGCAGGGCTCAGAGACCCAGTACTTC

v_call: TRBV12-2
j_call: TRBJ2-2
d_call: .
cdr3_aa: CASRLASREEVGELFF
cdr3_nt: TGTGCAAGTCGCTTAGCCTCCCGGGAGGAGGTCGGGGAGCTGTTTTTT

v_call: TRBV2
j_call: TRBJ2-1
d_call: .
cdr3_aa: CASSAREGQFF
cdr3_nt: TGTGCCAGCAGTGCGCGTGAGGGGCAGTTCTTC

v_call: TRBV21-1
j_call: TRBJ2-2
d_call: .
cdr3_aa: CASSSPVRGYTGELFF
cdr3_nt: TGTGCCAGCAGCTCACCCGTACGCGGATACACCGGGGAGCTGTTTTTT

v_call: TRBV18
j_call: TRBJ2-2
d_call: .
cdr3_aa: CASSLLTDPNTGELFF
cdr3_nt: TGTGCCAGCTCACTCCTGACAGACCCGAACACCGGGGAGCTGTTTTTT

v_call: TRBV19
j_call: TRBJ2-3
d_call: .
cdr3_aa: CASSILGAGRTDTQYF
cdr3_nt: TGTGCCAGTAGTATCCTAGGGGCGGGAAGGACAGATACGCAGTATTTT

v_call: TRBV28
j_call: TRBJ2-3
d_call: TRBD2
cdr3_aa: CASSLSSGAHTQYF
cdr3_nt: TGTGCCAGCAGTTTGAGTAGCGGGGCCCATACGCAGTATTTT

v_call: TRBV7-7
j_call: TRBJ2-1
d_call: TRBD2
cdr3_aa: CASSLSRETAYNEQFF
cdr3_nt: TGTGCTAGCAGCTTATCGCGGGAGACGGCCTACAATGAGCAGTTCTTC

v_call: TRBV10-3
j_call: TRBJ2-3
d_call: .
cdr3_aa: CAISRLPDSQSTDTQYF
cdr3_nt: TGTGCCATCAGTCGGCTACCGGACTCCCAAAGCACAGATACGCAGTATTTT

v_call: TRBV6-5
j_call: TRBJ2-7
d_call: .
cdr3_aa: CASSSHPGEQYF
cdr3_nt: TGTGCCAGCAGTTCCCACCCTGGCGAGCAGTACTTC

v_call: TRBV6-5
j_call: TRBJ1-5
d_call: .
cdr3_aa: CASSGHQPQHF
cdr3_nt: TGTGCCAGCAGTGGCCATCAGCCCCAGCATTTT